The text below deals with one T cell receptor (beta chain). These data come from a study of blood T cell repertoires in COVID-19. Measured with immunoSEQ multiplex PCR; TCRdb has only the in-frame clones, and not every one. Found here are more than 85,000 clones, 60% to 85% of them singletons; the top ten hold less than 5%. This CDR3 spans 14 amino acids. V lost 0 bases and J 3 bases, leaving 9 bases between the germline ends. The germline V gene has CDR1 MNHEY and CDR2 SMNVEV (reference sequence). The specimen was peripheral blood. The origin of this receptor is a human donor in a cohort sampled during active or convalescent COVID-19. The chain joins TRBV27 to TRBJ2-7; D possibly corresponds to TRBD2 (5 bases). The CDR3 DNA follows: TGTGCCAGCAGTTTATCTCGGGGAAACTACGAGCAGTACTTC. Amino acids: CASSLSRGNYEQYF.